The T cell receptor (beta chain) under discussion was sequenced for a study of read filtering for tumor transcriptome and immune sequencing (TCRdb year 2020). Broadly, across the study: The cohort was composed of 17 male and 14 female patients, with a mean age of approximately 70 years and an age range of roughly 45 to 80. By revised international staging, eight or nine patients were R-ISS I, 16 were R-ISS II and about seven were R-ISS III. After DNase treatment, whole-transcriptome libraries were prepared using the TruSeq RNA Access Library Prep Kit. TCR-region mapped reads per sample ranged from about 4.05 to 10.27 million with IR-seq versus only about 75 to 1,400 with RNA-seq. TCR repertoires obtained by targeted immune repertoire sequencing and by bulk whole-transcriptome sequencing performed on the same bone marrow samples were compared. As a main aim, a read-filtering strategy for immune repertoire data was addressed, with the specific question being whether clonotypes supported by a single read should be removed.

Starting from approximately 0.4 ug RNA, TCR libraries were constructed with the Immunoverse kit using molecular barcoded adaptors that cover the alpha/delta and beta/gamma chains. The same RNA used for transcriptome sequencing was used for TCR library preparation. An Illumina HiSeq 4000 with 2 x 150 cycles was used to sequence the TCR libraries. The paper's processing steps were these. Using MiXCR, which included quality filtering and error correction, TCR reads were aligned to human V, D, J and C references and then assembled into CDR3 clonotypes. Clonotype counts and gene usage diversity were analyzed with the tcR package in R. Raw mapping reads were checked after the RNA-seq reads had been mapped by STAR aligner version 2.5.3a onto the human GRCh37 genome. To test how sequencing depth affected the clonotypes detected, IR-seq fastq files were randomly downsampled with Seqtk 1.3. Starting from the raw public reads, TCRdb applied fastp trimming at Q25, assembled clones with MiXCR and retained in-frame beta chains. Identical CDR3 proteins give one entry, which carries the most common genes and DNA. The V and J calls were not made by the authors but by TCRdb's processing. The sample records about 38,000 distinct CDR3 sequences, about an eighth of which are singletons. The ten biggest clones cover around 26% of the sample.

Bone marrow was sampled from every patient at the time of active disease. Bone marrow mononuclear cells were isolated by Ficoll-Hypaque density gradient centrifugation. Myeloma plasma cells were removed and CD138-negative cells were collected by negative selection after labeling with CD138 magnetic microbeads on a MACS separator. Purity of the isolated cells was checked by flow cytometry on an Attune NxT using CD138 antibodies. Total RNA was extracted using TRIzol reagent and was quantified on a NanoDrop spectrophotometer. For each patient, the CD138-negative bone marrow sample underwent paired RNA-seq and IR-seq. For CDR1 and CDR2, the germline V gene lists MNHEY and SVGEGT. V lost 4 bases and J lost 4 bases; the stretch between them is 7 bases long. From the cysteine up to the phenylalanine, the CDR3 has a length of 13 residues. Only the CDR3 part of the read is kept: 39 bases, read in frame from the first base.

Study-level results and caveats: When single-read clonotypes were removed, the proportions of shared clonotypes in IR-seq and RNA-seq correlated more strongly. Compared with RNA-seq, IR-seq captured clonotypes at much greater depth and more reliably, and a smaller IR-seq throughput was enough to identify most of the shared clonotypes. In IR-seq, 80% to 85% of clonotypes but about 3.5% of total reads were represented by single-read clonotypes, whereas in RNA-seq, 74.6% of clonotypes and 40% to 55% of reads were represented by single-read clonotypes. The sorted CD138-negative fraction was a mixed bone marrow immune population, not purified T cells.

The table lists this clonotype with many counts. Its antigen target is currently unknown. No much larger clonotype is one base removed from it; base qualities were not supplied. The chain couples TRBV6-2 or TRBV6-3 to TRBJ2-2, and possibly TRBD1, on 6 matching bases. This sequence was found in a donor at least 40 years old with multiple myeloma. The sequencing sample was made of a population of CD138-negative cells sorted from bone marrow. In the paper's terms, the cell subset or site label means: bone marrow mononuclear cells depleted of CD138+ plasma/myeloma cells by negative magnetic selection. The CDR3 is CASSLQGTGELFF. The DNA sequence is TGTGCCAGCAGTTTACAGGGCACCGGGGAGCTGTTTTTT.